The table lists the clone carrying this T cell receptor beta chain with a count of one. The antigen is unknown. This CDR3 spans 14 amino acids. V lost 1 base and J lost 4, with 9 bases in between. Germline V gives CDR1 SGHNT, CDR2 YENEEA. These data belong to a study of cytomegalovirus exposure and HLA in healthy donors. Study findings and constraints: In vitro, a few CMV-associated chains proved specific for CMV antigens.

Amplification used 60 Vbeta primers and 13 Jbeta primers. TCRdb's table, derived via immunoSEQ multiplex PCR, lists solely in-frame clones and lacks some. The data contain approximately 140,000 clones, about three quarters of them singletons. Specimen: PBMCs. The clonotype originates from a male donor in good health and CMV-seropositive. V gene TRBV11-3 combines with J gene TRBJ2-3, with D possibly matching TRBD2 (5 bases). The CDR3 loop is CASSLGLAADTQYF. The CDR3 nucleotides are TGTGCCAGCAGCTTAGGGCTAGCTGCAGATACGCAGTATTTT.